These 21 T cell receptor beta chains were sequenced from one sample in a study of regulatory T cells in long-lasting Graves disease. As for time point: newly diagnosed GD, antithyroid drugs for less than 3 months. The TCR library used RNA extracted from PBMCs. The TCR beta library used iRepertoire HTBI primers with Arm-PCR amplification of CDR3. TCRdb analysed the multiplex PCR reads with MiXCR anew, one entry per CDR3 protein. Here the sample spans fewer than 650,000 distinct CDR3 sequences, under 20% being singletons. The same sample was also studied in work on T cells in Graves' hyperthyroidism and ophthalmopathy.

Sequenced material: peripheral blood mononuclear cells (PBMCs), taken at new diagnosis, from a patient treated with antithyroid drugs. The receptors were sampled from a woman aged 25 to 39 with Graves disease.

At least ten counts were recorded for this clonotype. This sequence joins TRBV2 and TRBJ2-1, with 7 bases lining up with TRBD2. The ends lost 10 bases at V and 1 base at J; junction bases unmatched: 7. The CDR3 has 14 amino acids. Germline V gene data show CDR1 as SNHLY and CDR2 as FYNNEI. Here the CDR3 reads CATQRGGSYNEQFF. The CDR3 DNA sequence: TGTGCCACCCAGAGGGGAGGGTCCTACAATGAGCAGTTCTTC.

Worth noting for this clonotype: At one boundary the junction diverges from the germline segment, which might be a read error. The V gene is TRBV5-1, the J gene TRBJ1-3; D uncertain. Germline loops: CDR1 SGHRS, CDR2 YFSETQ. This CDR3 is built from 18 residues. This CDR3 reads CASGLDGVFSLSGNTIYF. The CDR3 DNA sequence: TGCGCCAGCGGCTTGGACGGGGTTTTCTCCCTCTCTGGAAACACCATATATTTT. Filled out from reference TRBV5-1 and TRBJ1-3, the complete variable domain reads KAGVTQTPRYLIKTRGQQVTLSCSPISGHRSVSWYQQTPGQGLQFLFEYFSETQRNKGNFPGRFSGRQFSNSRSEMNVSTLELGDSALYLCASGLDGVFSLSGNTIYFGEGSWLTVV.

This clonotype has only a few counts. The CDR3 DNA sequence: TGTGCCAGCAGCCAAGGGAGGGCAGCGAACTATGGCTACACCTTC. Residues: CASSQGRAANYGYTF. The chain uses TRBV11-2 and TRBJ1-2; D gene uncertain. The V end was cut by 5 bases, the J end by 2 bases, with 15 bases between. Germline V gene data show CDR1 as SGHAT and CDR2 as FQNNGV. The CDR3 contains 15 residues.

The rearrangement links TRBV4-1 to TRBJ2-7, with TRBD1 matching 9 bases. CDR1 is MGHRA, CDR2 YSYEKL, per germline. Losses at the gene ends were 1 base for V and 3 bases for J; bases not matched to a gene: 16. The CDR3 is 19 residues long. The CDR3 nucleotides are TGCGCCAGCAGCCAAGGCTCCTGGACAGGGGTTTCCATTCGCTACGAGCAGTACTTC. Translating gives CASSQGSWTGVSIRYEQYF.

The rearrangement joins TRBV20-1 to TRBJ2-6, with a tentative D call TRBD1 (6 bases). Per germline, CDR1 DFQATT and CDR2 SNEGSKA (reference sequence). The CDR3 has 15 amino acids. V was trimmed by 1 base and J by 0 bases, leaving 7 bases between them. CDR3 in DNA: TGCAGTGCTAGAGGACAGGCCTCTGGGGCCAACGTCCTGACTTTC. This translates into CSARGQASGANVLTF.

The chain uses TRBV11-2 and TRBJ1-6; D is uncertain. The V and J ends lost 1 base and 5 bases respectively, with 3 bases between them. This CDR3 region has 13 residues. Germline V CDR1 and CDR2: SGHAT, FQNNGV. The CDR3 DNA follows: TGTGCCAGCAGCTTAGTGGATAATTCACCCCTCCACTTT. Amino acid sequence: CASSLVDNSPLHF.

The chain couples TRBV4-2 to TRBJ2-4; tentatively, D is TRBD1 or TRBD2 (5 bases each). Looked up from germline, CDR1 is LGHNA and CDR2 is YNFKEQ. Trimming cost V 4 bases and J 5 bases, with 12 bases left between them. The CDR3 has 14 amino acids. CDR3 nucleotide sequence: TGTGCCAGCAGCCGTGTGGGGGACGAAAACATTCAGTACTTC. It translates to CASSRVGDENIQYF.

As to this clonotype: This may arise from a read error, as a much more abundant clone is one base away. This chain connects TRBV27 to TRBJ2-5, with 11 bases that match TRBD2. This CDR3 has 18 amino acids. In germline, CDR1 is MNHEY, CDR2 SMNVEV (reference sequence). CDR3 DNA: TGTGCCAGCAGTAAATCGTACGGGACTAGCGGTTACCAAGGGACCCAGTACTTC. This translates into CASSKSYGTSGYQGTQYF.

This sequence joins TRBV18 and TRBJ2-1; possible D gene TRBD1, 5 bases. The germline CDR1 and CDR2 sequences are KGHSH and LQKENI. This CDR3 region has 15 residues. Trimming removed 3 bases from V and 4 bases from J, with 13 bases in between. The chain's CDR3 is CASSPEAGPYNEQFF. The DNA for the CDR3 is TGTGCCAGCTCACCTGAGGCAGGGCCATACAATGAGCAGTTCTTC.

J is TRBJ2-1 and V is TRBV18; D is uncertain. This CDR3 is 15 amino acids long. CDR1 and CDR2 (germline): KGHSH, LQKENI. Trimming removed 3 bases at V and 6 bases at J, with 15 bases between. This CDR3 reads CASSPALSARNEQFF. In DNA form, the CDR3 reads TGTGCCAGCTCACCTGCGTTAAGCGCCCGCAATGAGCAGTTCTTC. The variable domain in full, with the rest retrieved from reference TRBV18 and TRBJ2-1, is NAGVMQNPRHLVRRRGQEARLRCSPMKGHSHVYWYRQLPEEGLKFMVYLQKENIIDESGMPKERFSAEFPKEGPSILRIQQVVRGDSAAYFCASSPALSARNEQFFGPGTRLTVL.

This chain connects TRBV5-1 to TRBJ2-7, with D possibly matching TRBD1 (6 bases). Germline CDR1 reads SGHRS; CDR2 reads YFSETQ. This CDR3 is 11 amino acids long. Trimming pared 3 bases from V and 10 bases from J, leaving 11 bases between. CDR3 DNA: TGCGCCAGCAGCTCGACAGGACAACAGTACTTC. Encoded protein: CASSSTGQQYF.

The chain has TRBV5-1 and TRBJ1-6, with D possibly being TRBD1 (5 bases). CDR1 is SGHRS, CDR2 YFSETQ, per germline. V lost 3 bases, J lost 9 bases, and 16 bases lay in between. The CDR3 totals 15 residues. The CDR3 here is CASSSTGPNSSPLHF. The CDR3 DNA sequence: TGCGCCAGCAGCTCGACGGGGCCGAATAGTTCACCCCTCCACTTT.

In its sample, this clonotype was seen many times. The chain has TRBV11-2 and TRBJ2-7; weak D call: TRBD2 (6 bases). The CDR3 is made up of 13 amino acids. V gave up 3 bases and J gave up 6 bases, with 12 bases separating them. Germline CDR1 and CDR2: SGHAT and FQNNGV. The CDR3 region is CASSLRVAAEQYF. In DNA form, the CDR3 reads TGTGCCAGCAGCTTGAGGGTAGCGGCCGAGCAGTACTTC.

The chain joins TRBV20-1 to TRBJ2-3; D is unclear. Germline lookup yields CDR1 DFQATT and CDR2 SNEGSKA (reference sequence). The CDR3 sequence is 13 residues long. V lost 8 bases and J lost 0, with 12 bases in between. The CDR3, as DNA: TGCAGTACCAAAAGTTCTAGCACAGATACGCAGTATTTT. This encodes CSTKSSSTDTQYF.

V usage is TRBV6-4 and J usage is TRBJ2-7; either TRBD1 or TRBD2 may supply D (5 bases each). The CDR3 runs 15 residues. Trimming left V 5 bases short and J 7 bases short, with 21 bases between. Per the germline V gene, CDR1 is MRHNA and CDR2 is SNTAGT. CDR3: CASSYPRADEGEQYF. The CDR3 DNA sequence: TGTGCCAGCAGTTACCCGAGGGCCGACGAGGGGGAGCAGTACTTC.

A few counts support this clonotype. The J gene is TRBJ2-1, the V gene TRBV7-6; D might be TRBD1 (5 bases). Germline lookup yields CDR1 SGHVS and CDR2 FNYEAQ. Trimming took off 5 bases at V and 6 bases at J, with 17 bases between the two ends. There are 15 residues in the CDR3. The CDR3 protein is CASSRGSARGNEQFF. DNA for the CDR3: TGTGCCAGCAGCAGGGGCTCCGCAAGGGGCAATGAGCAGTTCTTC.

There are many counts of this clonotype. This chain joins TRBV2 and TRBJ2-5; no firm D call. Germline-derived CDR1 and CDR2 are SNHLY and FYNNEI. V lost 5 bases and J lost 4, with 17 bases in between. This CDR3 contains 15 residues. The chain's CDR3 is CASSTTLLVIETQYF. The CDR3, as DNA: TGTGCCAGCAGTACCACCCTGCTAGTGATAGAGACCCAGTACTTC.

The V call is TRBV9, the J call TRBJ2-3; D is unresolved. The CDR3 runs to 11 residues. V lost 3 bases and J lost 5, with 4 bases in between. Germline-derived CDR1 and CDR2 are SGDLS and YYNGEE. The CDR3: CASSAQDTQYF. In nucleotides, the CDR3 is TGTGCCAGCAGCGCCCAAGATACGCAGTATTTT.

This clonotype was detected ten times or more. At one end, the junction sequence differs from germline, possibly due to a read error. The chain combines TRBV6-1 with TRBJ1-5, with D tentatively TRBD1 (5 bases). Germline V gene data show CDR1 as MNHNS and CDR2 as SASEGT. The CDR3 runs to 13 residues. CDR3: CASREGAFQPQHF. DNA of the CDR3: TGTGCCAGCAGAGAAGGGGCGTTCCAGCCCCAGCATTTT.

This clonotype was detected ten times or more. The rearrangement joins TRBV7-9 to TRBJ1-1, with 7 bases that match TRBD1. V shed 6 bases and J 3 bases; nucleotides not matched to a gene: 7. Germline V gives CDR1 SEHNR, CDR2 FQNEAQ (reference sequence). This CDR3 is built from 14 residues. The CDR3 loop reads CASRNRGTDTEAFF. In nucleotides, the CDR3 is TGTGCCAGCAGGAACAGGGGTACGGACACTGAAGCTTTCTTT. Using reference TRBV7-9 and TRBJ1-1 for the parts outside the CDR3, the full variable domain is DTGVSQNPRHKITKRGQNVTFRCDPISEHNRLYWYRQTLGQGPEFLTYFQNEAQLEKSRLLSDRFSAERPKGSFSTLEIQRTEQGDSAMYLCASRNRGTDTEAFFGQGTRLTVV.

V gene TRBV6-9 combines with J gene TRBJ2-3, with 11 positions matching TRBD2. Per the germline V gene, CDR1 is MNHGY and CDR2 is SVAAGI. CDR3 length equals 18 residues. V lost 4 bases, J lost 4 bases, and 13 bases stayed unmatched. CDR3 coding DNA: TGTGCCAGCAGTTTCCCAGACACTAGCGGGAGCTTTTCAGATACGCAGTATTTT. Translated: CASSFPDTSGSFSDTQYF.